The TCR beta chain under discussion was sequenced for a study of beta chain features in type 1 diabetes. Germline V CDR1 and CDR2: WSHSY, SAAADI. This CDR3 spans 15 amino acids. Trimming removed 7 bases at V and 9 bases at J, with 22 bases between. Every isolated RNA sample was fully reverse transcribed, so sequencing captured expressed TCRB transcripts. The method was immunoSEQ multiplex PCR; TCRdb's version includes in-frame clones alone and lacks a portion of them. The table records about 230,000 clones, around 10% of them present only once. The J gene is TRBJ2-1, the V gene TRBV10-2; the D gene is possibly TRBD2 (5 bases). The TCR originated in a woman aged 18-29 years in good health. The sample comprised naive CD4+ T cells from blood. The CDR3 sequence: CASNLSPRLYGEQFF. The CDR3 DNA reads TGCGCCAGCAATCTAAGCCCTCGACTATACGGTGAGCAGTTCTTC.